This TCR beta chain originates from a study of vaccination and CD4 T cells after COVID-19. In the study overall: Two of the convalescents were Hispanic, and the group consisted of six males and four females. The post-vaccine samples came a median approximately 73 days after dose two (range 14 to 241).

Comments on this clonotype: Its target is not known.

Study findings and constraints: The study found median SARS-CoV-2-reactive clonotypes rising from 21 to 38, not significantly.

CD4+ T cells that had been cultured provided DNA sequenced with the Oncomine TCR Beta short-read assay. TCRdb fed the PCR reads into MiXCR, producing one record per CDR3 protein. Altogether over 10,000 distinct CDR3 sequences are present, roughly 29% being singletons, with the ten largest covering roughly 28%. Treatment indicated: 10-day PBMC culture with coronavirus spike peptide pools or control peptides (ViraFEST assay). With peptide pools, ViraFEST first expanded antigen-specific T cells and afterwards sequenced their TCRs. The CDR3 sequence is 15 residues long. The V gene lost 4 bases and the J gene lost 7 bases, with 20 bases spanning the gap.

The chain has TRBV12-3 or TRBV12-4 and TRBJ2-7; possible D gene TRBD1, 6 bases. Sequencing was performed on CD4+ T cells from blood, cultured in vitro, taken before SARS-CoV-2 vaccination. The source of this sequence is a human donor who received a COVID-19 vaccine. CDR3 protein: CASSSGNRDRWEQYF. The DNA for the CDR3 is TGTGCCAGCAGTTCCGGCAACAGGGACCGCTGGGAGCAGTACTTC.